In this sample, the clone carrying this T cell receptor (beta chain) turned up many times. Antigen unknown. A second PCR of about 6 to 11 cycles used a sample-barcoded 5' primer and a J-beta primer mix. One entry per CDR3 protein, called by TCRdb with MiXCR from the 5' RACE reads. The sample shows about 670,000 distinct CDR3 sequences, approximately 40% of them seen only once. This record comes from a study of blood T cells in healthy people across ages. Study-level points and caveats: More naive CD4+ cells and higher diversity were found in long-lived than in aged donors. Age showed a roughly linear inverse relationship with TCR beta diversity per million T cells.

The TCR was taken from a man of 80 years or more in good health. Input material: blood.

CDR3 in amino acids: CASSQASGGASTDTQYF. As DNA, the CDR3 is TGCGCCAGCAGCCAGGCCAGCGGGGGGGCGAGCACAGATACGCAGTATTTT. This chain links TRBV4-1 with TRBJ2-3; TRBD2 matches at 10 bases. Losses at the gene ends were 3 bases for V and 0 bases for J; bases not matched to a gene: 6. Germline V CDR1 and CDR2: MGHRA, YSYEKL. The CDR3 loop spans 17 amino acids.